This T cell receptor beta chain was captured by sequencing in a study of blood T cells in healthy people across ages. Trimming removed 7 bases at V and 1 base at J, with 11 bases between. The germline V gene encodes CDR1 SGHRS and CDR2 YFSETQ. The CDR3 totals 14 residues. Through a sample-barcoded 5' primer and a J-beta primer mix, a second PCR was run for 7 to 11 cycles. TCRdb used MiXCR to reprocess the 5' RACE reads, holding one entry per CDR3 protein. Of around 990,000 distinct CDR3 sequences detected, under 30% appear once; the ten largest clones hold around 0.75%. The sample providers were healthy Caucasian people from Russia, aged roughly 6 to 90. These data were also reused for a study on T cells of mothers and their children.

The TCR sequence derives from a girl aged 2 to 10 in good health. This chain links TRBV5-1 with TRBJ2-2, with a tentative D call TRBD1 (6 bases). The sequencing sample was made of blood. CDR3 protein: CASDKTGNTGELFF. The CDR3 nucleotides are TGCGCCAGCGACAAGACAGGGAACACCGGGGAGCTGTTTTTT. The full variable domain, with the rest looked up from reference TRBV5-1 and TRBJ2-2, is KAGVTQTPRYLIKTRGQQVTLSCSPISGHRSVSWYQQTPGQGLQFLFEYFSETQRNKGNFPGRFSGRQFSNSRSEMNVSTLELGDSALYLCASDKTGNTGELFFGEGSRLTVL.